This T cell receptor (beta chain) was sequenced during a study of cytomegalovirus exposure and HLA in healthy donors. Study details: Genotyping showed less than 85% of 398 donors falling in the Caucasian-associated ancestry cluster. Study-wide points: Exclusion applied to some V segments, including TRBV6-2 and TRBV6-3, as they were indistinguishable.

Unmatched junction bases numbered 7, after V lost 6 bases and J lost 8 bases. Germline CDR1 and CDR2: WSHSY and SAAADI. The length of the CDR3 is 14 residues. This PCR relied on a set of 60 Vbeta primers and 13 Jbeta primers. Using immunoSEQ multiplex PCR, the repertoire was profiled, and TCRdb retains in-frame clones only, with some absent. The table has approximately 140,000 clones, about 80% seen once. In regard to this clone: Antigen: not known.

The donors, nominally healthy at sampling, likely had unrecorded immune exposures. Input material: PBMCs. The clonotype originates from a woman between 40 and 50 years old in good health and CMV-seronegative. The V and J genes are TRBV10-2 and TRBJ2-1, with 10 bases that match TRBD1. CDR3 loop: CASRLDRGNDEQFF. In DNA, the CDR3 is TGCGCCAGCAGGTTGGACAGGGGGAACGATGAGCAGTTCTTC.